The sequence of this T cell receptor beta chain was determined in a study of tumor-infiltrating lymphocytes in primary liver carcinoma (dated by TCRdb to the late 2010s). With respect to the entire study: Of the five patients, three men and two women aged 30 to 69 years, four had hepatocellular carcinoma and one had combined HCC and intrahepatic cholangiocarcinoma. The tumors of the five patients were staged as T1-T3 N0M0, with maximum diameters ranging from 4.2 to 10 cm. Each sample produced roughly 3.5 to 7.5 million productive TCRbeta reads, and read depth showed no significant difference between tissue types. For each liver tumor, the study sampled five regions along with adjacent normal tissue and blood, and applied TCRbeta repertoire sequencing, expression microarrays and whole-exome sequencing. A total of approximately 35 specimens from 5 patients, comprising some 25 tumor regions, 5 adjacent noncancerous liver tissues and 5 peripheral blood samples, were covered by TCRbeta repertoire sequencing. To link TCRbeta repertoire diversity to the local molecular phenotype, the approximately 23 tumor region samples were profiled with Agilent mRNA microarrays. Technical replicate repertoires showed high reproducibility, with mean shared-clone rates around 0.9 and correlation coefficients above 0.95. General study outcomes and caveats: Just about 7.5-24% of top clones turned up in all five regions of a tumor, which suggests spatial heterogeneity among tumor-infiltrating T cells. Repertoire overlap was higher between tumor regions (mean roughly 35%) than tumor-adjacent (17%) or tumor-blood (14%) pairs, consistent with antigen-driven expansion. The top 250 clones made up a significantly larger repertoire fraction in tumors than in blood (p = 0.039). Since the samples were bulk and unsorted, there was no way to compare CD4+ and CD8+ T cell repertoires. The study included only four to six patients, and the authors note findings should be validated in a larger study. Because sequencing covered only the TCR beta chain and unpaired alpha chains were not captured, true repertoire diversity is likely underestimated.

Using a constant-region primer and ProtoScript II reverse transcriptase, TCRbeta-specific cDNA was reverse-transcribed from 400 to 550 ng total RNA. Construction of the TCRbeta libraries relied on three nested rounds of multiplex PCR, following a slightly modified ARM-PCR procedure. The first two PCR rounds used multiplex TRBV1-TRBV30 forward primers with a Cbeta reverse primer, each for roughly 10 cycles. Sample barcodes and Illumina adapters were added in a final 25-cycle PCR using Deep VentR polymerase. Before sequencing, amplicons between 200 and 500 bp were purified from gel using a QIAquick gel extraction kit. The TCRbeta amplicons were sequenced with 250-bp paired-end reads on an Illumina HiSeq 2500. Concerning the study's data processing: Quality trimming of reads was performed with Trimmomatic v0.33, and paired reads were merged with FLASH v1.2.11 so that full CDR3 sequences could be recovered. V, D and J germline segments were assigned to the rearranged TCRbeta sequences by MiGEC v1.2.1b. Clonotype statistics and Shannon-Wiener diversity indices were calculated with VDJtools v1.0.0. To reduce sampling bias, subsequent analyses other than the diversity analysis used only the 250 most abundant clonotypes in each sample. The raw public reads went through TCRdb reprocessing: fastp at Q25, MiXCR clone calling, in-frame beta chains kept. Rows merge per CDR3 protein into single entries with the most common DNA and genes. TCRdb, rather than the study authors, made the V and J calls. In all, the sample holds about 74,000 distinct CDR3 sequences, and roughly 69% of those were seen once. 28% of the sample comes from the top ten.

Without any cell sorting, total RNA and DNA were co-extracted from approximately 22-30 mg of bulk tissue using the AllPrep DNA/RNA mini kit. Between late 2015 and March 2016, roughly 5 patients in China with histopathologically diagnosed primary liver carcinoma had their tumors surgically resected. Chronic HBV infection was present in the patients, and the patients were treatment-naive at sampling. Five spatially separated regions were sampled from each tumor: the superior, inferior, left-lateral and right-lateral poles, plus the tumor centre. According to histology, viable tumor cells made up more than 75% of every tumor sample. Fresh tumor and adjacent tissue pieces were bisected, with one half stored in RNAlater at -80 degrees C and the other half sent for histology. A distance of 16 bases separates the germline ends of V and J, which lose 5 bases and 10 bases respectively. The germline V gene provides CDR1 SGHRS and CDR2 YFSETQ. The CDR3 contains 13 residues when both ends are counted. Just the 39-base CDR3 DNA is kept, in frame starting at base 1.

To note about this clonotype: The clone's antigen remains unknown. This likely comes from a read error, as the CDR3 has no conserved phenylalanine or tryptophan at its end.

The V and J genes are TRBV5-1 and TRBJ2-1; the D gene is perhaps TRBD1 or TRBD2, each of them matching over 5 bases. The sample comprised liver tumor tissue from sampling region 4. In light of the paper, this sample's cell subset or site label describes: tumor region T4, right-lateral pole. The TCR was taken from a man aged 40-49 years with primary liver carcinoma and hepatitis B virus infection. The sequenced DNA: TGCGCCAGCAGACAAAACCGGGACGAGGAGCAGTTCGTC. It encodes CASRQNRDEEQFV.